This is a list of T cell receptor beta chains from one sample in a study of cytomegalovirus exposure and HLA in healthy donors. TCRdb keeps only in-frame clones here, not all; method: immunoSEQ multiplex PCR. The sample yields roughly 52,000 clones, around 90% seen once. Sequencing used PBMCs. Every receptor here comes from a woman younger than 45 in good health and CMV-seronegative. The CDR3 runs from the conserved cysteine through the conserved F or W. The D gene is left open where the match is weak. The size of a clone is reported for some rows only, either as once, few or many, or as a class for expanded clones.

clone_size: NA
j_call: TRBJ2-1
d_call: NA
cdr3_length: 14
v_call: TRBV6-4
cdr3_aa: CASSPSELSNEQFF
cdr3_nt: TGTGCCAGCAGTCCCTCTGAGCTGTCCAATGAGCAGTTCTTC

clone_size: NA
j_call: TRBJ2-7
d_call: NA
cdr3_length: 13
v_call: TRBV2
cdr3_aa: CASRSRHRDEQYF
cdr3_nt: TGTGCCAGCAGAAGCCGCCACAGGGACGAGCAGTACTTC

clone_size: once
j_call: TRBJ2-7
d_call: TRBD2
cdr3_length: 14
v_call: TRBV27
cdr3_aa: CASRDLAGSYEQYF
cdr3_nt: TGTGCCAGCAGAGATCTAGCGGGGTCCTACGAGCAGTACTTC

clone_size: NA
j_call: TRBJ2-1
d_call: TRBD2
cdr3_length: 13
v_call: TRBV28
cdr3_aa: CASSPGGVNEQFF
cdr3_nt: TGTGCCAGCAGTCCGGGGGGGGTCAATGAGCAGTTCTTC

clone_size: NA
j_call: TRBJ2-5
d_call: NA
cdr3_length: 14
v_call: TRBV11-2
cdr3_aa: CASSPDGPQETQYF
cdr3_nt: TGTGCCAGCAGCCCAGATGGGCCTCAAGAGACCCAGTACTTC

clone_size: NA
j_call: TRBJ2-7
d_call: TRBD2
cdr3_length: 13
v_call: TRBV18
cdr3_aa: CASSLFRGEKQYF
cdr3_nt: TGTGCCAGCTCACTTTTCCGGGGGGAAAAGCAGTACTTC

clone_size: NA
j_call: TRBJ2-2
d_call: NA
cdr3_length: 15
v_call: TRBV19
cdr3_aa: CASSSGTMVTGELFF
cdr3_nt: TGTGCCAGTAGTTCCGGGACAATGGTAACCGGGGAGCTGTTTTTT

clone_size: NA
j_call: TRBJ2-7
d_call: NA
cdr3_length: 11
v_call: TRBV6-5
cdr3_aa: CASSSYYEQYF
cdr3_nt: TGTGCCAGCAGTTCCTACTACGAGCAGTACTTC

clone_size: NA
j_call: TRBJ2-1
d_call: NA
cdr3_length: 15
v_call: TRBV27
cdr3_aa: CTCRGIGGSYNEQFF
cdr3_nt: TGTACCTGTAGGGGGATCGGCGGCTCCTACAATGAGCAGTTCTTC

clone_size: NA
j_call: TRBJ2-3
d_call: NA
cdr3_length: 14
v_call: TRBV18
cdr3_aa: CASSPGQYTDTQYF
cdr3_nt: TGTGCCAGCTCACCGGGGCAGTACACAGATACGCAGTATTTT

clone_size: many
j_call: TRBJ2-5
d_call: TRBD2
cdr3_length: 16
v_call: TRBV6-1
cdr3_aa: CASSELAGGPQETQYF
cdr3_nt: TGTGCCAGCAGTGAATTAGCGGGAGGTCCTCAAGAGACCCAGTACTTC

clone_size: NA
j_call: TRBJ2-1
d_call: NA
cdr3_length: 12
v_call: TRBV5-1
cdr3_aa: CASSSPPGEQFF
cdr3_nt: TGCGCCAGCAGTAGTCCGCCCGGTGAGCAGTTCTTC

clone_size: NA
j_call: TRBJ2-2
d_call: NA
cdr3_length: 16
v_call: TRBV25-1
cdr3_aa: CASAVNTGRGTGELFF
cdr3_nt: TGTGCCAGCGCTGTCAATACAGGGAGAGGGACCGGGGAGCTGTTTTTT

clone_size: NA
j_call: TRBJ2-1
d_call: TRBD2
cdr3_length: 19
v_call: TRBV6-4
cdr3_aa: CASSAQPSRLAESYNEQFF
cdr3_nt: TGTGCCAGCAGTGCACAACCGTCGAGACTAGCGGAGAGCTACAATGAGCAGTTCTTC

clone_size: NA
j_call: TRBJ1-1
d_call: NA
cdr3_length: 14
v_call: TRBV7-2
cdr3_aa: CASSSRPPGTEAFF
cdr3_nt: TGTGCCAGCAGCTCAAGACCTCCAGGCACTGAAGCTTTCTTT

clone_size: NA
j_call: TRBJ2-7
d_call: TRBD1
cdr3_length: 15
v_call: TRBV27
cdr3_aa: CASSLYGRGQVEQYF
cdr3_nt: TGTGCCAGCAGTTTATACGGCAGGGGGCAAGTCGAGCAGTACTTC

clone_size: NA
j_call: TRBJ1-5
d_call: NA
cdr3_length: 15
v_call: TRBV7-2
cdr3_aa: CASSLGLSSYQPQHF
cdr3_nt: TGTGCCAGCAGCTTAGGTCTCAGTTCCTATCAGCCCCAGCATTTT

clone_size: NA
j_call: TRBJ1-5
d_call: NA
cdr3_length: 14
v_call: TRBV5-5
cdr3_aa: CASSRFYSNQPQHF
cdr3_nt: TGTGCCAGCAGTCGGTTTTATAGCAATCAGCCCCAGCATTTT

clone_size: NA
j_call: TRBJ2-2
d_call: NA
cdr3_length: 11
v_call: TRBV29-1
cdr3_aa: CGFLKTGELFF
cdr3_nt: TGCGGCTTCTTAAAGACCGGGGAGCTGTTTTTT

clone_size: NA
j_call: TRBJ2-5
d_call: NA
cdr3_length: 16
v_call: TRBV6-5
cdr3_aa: CASSYLQGGYQETQYF
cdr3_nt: TGTGCCAGCAGTTACCTACAGGGCGGCTACCAAGAGACCCAGTACTTC

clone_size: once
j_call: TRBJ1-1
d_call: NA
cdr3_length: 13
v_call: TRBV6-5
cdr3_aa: CASSPGGNTEAFF
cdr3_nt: TGTGCCAGCAGTCCCGGGGGGAACACTGAAGCTTTCTTT

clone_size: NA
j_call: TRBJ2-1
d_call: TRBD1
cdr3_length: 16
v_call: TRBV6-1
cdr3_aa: CASSGPGQGANNEQFF
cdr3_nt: TGTGCCAGCAGTGGACCGGGACAGGGGGCTAACAATGAGCAGTTCTTC

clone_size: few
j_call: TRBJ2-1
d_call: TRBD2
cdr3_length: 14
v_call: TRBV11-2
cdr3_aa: CASSFSGRGGEQFF
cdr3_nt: TGTGCCAGCAGCTTCTCGGGCCGGGGGGGTGAGCAGTTCTTC

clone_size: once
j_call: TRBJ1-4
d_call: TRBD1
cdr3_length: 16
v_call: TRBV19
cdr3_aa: CASSGQGGATNEKLFF
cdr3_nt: TGTGCCAGTAGTGGACAGGGAGGGGCAACTAATGAAAAACTGTTTTTT

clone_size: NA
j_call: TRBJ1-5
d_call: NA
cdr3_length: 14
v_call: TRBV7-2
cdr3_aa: CASSLVSGNQPQHF
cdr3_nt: TGTGCCAGCAGCTTAGTATCGGGCAATCAGCCCCAGCATTTT

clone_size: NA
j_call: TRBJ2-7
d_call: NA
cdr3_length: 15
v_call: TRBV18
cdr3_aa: CASSPPTGKSYEQYF
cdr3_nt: TGTGCCAGCTCACCACCGACGGGGAAATCCTACGAGCAGTACTTC

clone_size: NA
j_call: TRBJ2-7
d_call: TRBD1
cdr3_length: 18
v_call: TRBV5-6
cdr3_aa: CASSWGTGGGGVPYEQYF
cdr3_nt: TGTGCCAGCAGCTGGGGGACAGGGGGCGGTGGCGTCCCCTACGAGCAGTACTTC

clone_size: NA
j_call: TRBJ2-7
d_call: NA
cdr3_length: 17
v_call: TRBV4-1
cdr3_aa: CASSQDTTGARTYEQYF
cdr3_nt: TGCGCCAGCAGCCAAGATACCACAGGTGCCCGGACCTACGAGCAGTACTTC

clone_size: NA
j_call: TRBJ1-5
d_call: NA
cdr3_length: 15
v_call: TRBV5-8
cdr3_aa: CASSVGLNSNQPQHF
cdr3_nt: TGTGCCAGCAGCGTGGGACTAAATAGCAATCAGCCCCAGCATTTT

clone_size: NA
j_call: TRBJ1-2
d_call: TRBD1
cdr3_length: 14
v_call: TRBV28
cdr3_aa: CASSLTGGLTGYTF
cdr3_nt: TGTGCCAGCAGTTTGACAGGGGGTCTGACTGGCTACACCTTC

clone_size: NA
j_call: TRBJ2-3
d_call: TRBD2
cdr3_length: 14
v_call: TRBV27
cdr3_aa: CASGGEGSTDTQYF
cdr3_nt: TGTGCCAGCGGGGGGGAGGGGAGCACAGATACGCAGTATTTT

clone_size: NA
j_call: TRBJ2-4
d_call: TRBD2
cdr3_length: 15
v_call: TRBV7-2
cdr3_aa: CASSFGGSGKNIQYF
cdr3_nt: TGTGCCAGCAGCTTCGGCGGGAGTGGCAAAAACATTCAGTACTTC

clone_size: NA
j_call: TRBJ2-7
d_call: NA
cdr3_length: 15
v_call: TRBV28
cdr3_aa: CASTGEGSVSYEQYF
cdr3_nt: TGTGCCAGCACCGGCGAGGGTTCGGTTTCCTACGAGCAGTACTTC

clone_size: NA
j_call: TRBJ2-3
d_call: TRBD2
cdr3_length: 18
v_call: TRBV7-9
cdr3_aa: CASSLQTSGRAGTDTQYF
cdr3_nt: TGTGCCAGCAGCTTGCAAACTAGCGGGAGGGCGGGAACAGATACGCAGTATTTT

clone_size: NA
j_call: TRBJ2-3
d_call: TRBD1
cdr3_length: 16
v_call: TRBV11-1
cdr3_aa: CASSLSRDRAWDTQYF
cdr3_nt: TGTGCCAGCAGCTTAAGCCGGGACAGGGCATGGGATACGCAGTATTTT

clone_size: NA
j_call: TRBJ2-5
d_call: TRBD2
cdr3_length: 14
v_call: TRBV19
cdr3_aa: CASSITSGRETQYF
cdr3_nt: TGTGCCAGTAGTATAACTAGCGGGAGAGAGACCCAGTACTTC

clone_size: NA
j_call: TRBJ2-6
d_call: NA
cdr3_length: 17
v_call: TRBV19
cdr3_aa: CASSIGGGASGANVLTF
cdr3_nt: TGTGCCAGTAGTATCGGGGGTGGGGCATCTGGGGCCAACGTCCTGACTTTC

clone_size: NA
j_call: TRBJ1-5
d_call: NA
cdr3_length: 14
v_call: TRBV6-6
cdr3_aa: CASTTGGMGQPQHF
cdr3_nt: TGTGCCAGCACCACGGGGGGGATGGGTCAGCCCCAGCATTTT

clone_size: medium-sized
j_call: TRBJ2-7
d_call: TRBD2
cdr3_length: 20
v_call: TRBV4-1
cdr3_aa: CASSQEAINIAGGSGYEQYF
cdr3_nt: TGCGCCAGCAGCCAAGAAGCCATTAACATAGCGGGAGGCTCCGGATACGAGCAGTACTTC

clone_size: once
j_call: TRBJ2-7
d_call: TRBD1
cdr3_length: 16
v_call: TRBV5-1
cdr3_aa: CASSGSGQGSSYEQYF
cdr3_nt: TGCGCCAGCAGCGGGTCGGGACAGGGTAGCTCCTACGAGCAGTACTTC

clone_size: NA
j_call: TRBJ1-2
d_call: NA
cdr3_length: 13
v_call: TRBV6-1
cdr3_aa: CASQSIQVYGYTF
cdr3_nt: TGTGCCAGTCAGTCCATCCAAGTCTATGGCTACACCTTC

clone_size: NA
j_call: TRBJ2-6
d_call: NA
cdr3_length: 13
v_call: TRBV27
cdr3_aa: CASSPSGANVPTF
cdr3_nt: TGTGCCAGCAGCCCGTCTGGGGCCAACGTCCCGACTTTC

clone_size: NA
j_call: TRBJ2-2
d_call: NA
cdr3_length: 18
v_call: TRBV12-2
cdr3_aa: CASRLVSDRVTPIGELFF
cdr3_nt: TGTGCAAGTCGCTTAGTGTCCGACAGGGTCACTCCCATCGGGGAGCTGTTTTTT

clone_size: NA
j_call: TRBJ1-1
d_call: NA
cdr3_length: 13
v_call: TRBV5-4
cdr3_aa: CASSLRGFTEAFF
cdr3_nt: TGTGCCAGCAGCTTGCGGGGGTTCACTGAAGCTTTCTTT

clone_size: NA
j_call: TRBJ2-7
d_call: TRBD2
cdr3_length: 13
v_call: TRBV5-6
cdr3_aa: CASTSGGAREQYF
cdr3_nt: TGTGCCAGCACCTCCGGGGGGGCTCGCGAGCAGTACTTC

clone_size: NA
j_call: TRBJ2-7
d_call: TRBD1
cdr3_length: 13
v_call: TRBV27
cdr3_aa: CASSLRQGHEQYF
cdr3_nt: TGTGCCAGCAGTCTCCGACAGGGCCACGAGCAGTACTTC

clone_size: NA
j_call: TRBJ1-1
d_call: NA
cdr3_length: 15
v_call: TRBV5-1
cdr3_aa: CASSLEALRYTEAFF
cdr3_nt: TGCGCCAGCAGCTTGGAAGCACTACGGTACACTGAAGCTTTCTTT

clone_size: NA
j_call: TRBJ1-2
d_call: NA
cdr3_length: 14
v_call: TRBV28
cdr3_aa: CASSFPRVVNGYTF
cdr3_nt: TGTGCCAGCAGTTTCCCCAGGGTTGTGAATGGCTACACCTTC

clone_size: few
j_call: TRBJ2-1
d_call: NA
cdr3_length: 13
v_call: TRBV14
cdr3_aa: CASSQFVGGEPFF
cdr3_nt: TGTGCCAGCAGCCAATTCGTAGGGGGGGAACCGTTCTTC

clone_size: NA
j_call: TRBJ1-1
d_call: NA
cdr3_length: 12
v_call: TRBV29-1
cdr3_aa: CSVEEGGTEAFF
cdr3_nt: TGCAGCGTTGAAGAGGGGGGCACTGAAGCTTTCTTT

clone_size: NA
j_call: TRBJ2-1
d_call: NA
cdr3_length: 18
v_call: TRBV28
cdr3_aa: CASSLGGPRTSSYNEQFF
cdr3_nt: TGTGCCAGCAGTTTGGGAGGTCCCCGGACGAGCTCCTACAATGAGCAGTTCTTC

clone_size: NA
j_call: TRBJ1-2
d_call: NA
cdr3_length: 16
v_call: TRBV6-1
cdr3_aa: CASSEQVGAGNYGYTF
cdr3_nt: TGTGCCAGCAGTGAACAAGTGGGCGCGGGTAACTATGGCTACACCTTC

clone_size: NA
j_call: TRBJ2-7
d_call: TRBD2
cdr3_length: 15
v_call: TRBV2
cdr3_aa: CASSDQSGRAYEQYF
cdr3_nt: TGTGCCAGCAGTGATCAAAGCGGGAGGGCTTACGAGCAGTACTTC

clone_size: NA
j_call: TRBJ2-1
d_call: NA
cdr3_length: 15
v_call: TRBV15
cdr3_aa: CATSRAGGPYNEQFF
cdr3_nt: TGTGCCACCAGCAGAGCCGGAGGGCCTTACAATGAGCAGTTCTTC